This T cell receptor beta chain was documented in a study of glioma-infiltrating T cells. Using RNA template, CDR3s of TCR alpha and beta were amplified with iRepertoire arm-PCR. TCRdb re-derived calls from the multiplex PCR reads in MiXCR, one entry per CDR3 protein. The data contain roughly 350,000 distinct CDR3 sequences, roughly 41% of them singletons. The source material was glioma tissue, nonneoplastic brain tissue, or PBMCs (not recorded which). The TCR comes from a human donor with low-grade glioma or glioblastoma, undergoing nonglioma brain surgery, or in good health (not recorded which).

The CDR3 nucleotides read TGCAGTGCTAGTCGGGTGGACACAGATACGCAGTATTTT. Residues: CSASRVDTDTQYF. V gene TRBV20-1 combines with J gene TRBJ2-3, with D unclear. V was pared by 3 bases and J by 2 bases, with 9 bases between. Per the germline V gene, CDR1 is DFQATT and CDR2 is SNEGSKA (reference sequence). The CDR3 has 13 residues.